This T cell receptor beta chain came from a study of T-cell memory formation after mild COVID-19. Whole-study results and caveats: Some SARS-CoV-2-responding clones were already detected in memory before infection. Shrinking CD4+ clones were chiefly CM and EM; CD8+ ones were chiefly EMRA.

The CDR3 consists of 15 residues. Germline-derived CDR1 and CDR2 are MNHEY and SVGAGI. Germline trimming cut 2 bases from V and 2 bases from J; bases unmatched to any gene: 0. This clonotype was counted between two and nine times. The antigen is unknown. TCRdb used MiXCR to reprocess the 5' RACE reads, holding one entry per CDR3 protein. The sample has about 360,000 distinct CDR3 sequences, 13% seen once. The TCR sequence derives from a man aged 18 to 29 who had mild COVID-19 (a few samples of this study predate the infection). Cell type and time point are not known. This chain connects TRBV6-5 to TRBJ1-1; 12 nucleotides line up with TRBD1. Sequencing input: PBMCs or a T cell subset sorted from them (not recorded which). The CDR3 DNA reads TGTGCCAGCAGTTACGGGACAGGGGGCAACACTGAAGCTTTCTTT. Encoded protein: CASSYGTGGNTEAFF.